This passage covers 27 T cell receptor beta chains from one sample sequenced in a study of blood T cell dynamics during melanoma immunotherapy (TCRdb year 2020). Library preparation used the immunoSEQ multiplex PCR assay. TCRdb took this table from immuneACCESS and kept in-frame rearrangements with V and J called. Such tables lack part of the clones; where checked against another copy, unresolved V genes explain under half of the gap, and the rest is unexplained. Counted in this sample were around 12,000 clones; under 95% of them appeared once. The ten biggest clones cover less than 0.2% of the sample. Sample time point, as interpreted from the label and publication: week 3, after first cycle of checkpoint inhibitor. The sample in question was effector memory CD8+ T cells from blood, obtained from a patient treated with checkpoint blockade. The receptors here all came from a human donor with melanoma.

The V and J genes are TRBV28 and TRBJ1-4; 10 bases agree with TRBD1. This CDR3 region has 19 residues. The junction had 17 bases not matched to a gene; V was cut back by 2 bases and J by 8 bases. Germline V lookup: CDR1 MDHEN, CDR2 SYDVKM. The CDR3 nucleotides are TGTGCCAGCAGTTTACGATTTTCAGGACAGGGGGTCTTAAGCGAAAAACTGTTTTTT. This gives the protein CASSLRFSGQGVLSEKLFF.

The CDR3 DNA reads as TGTGCCAGCAGCAGATCTACAGGGGGCGTCTGCCCCACTGAAGCTTTCTTT. Protein product: CASSRSTGGVCPTEAFF. The genes are TRBV21-1 and TRBJ1-1; TRBD1 is the table's D call and was not checked against the DNA. TRBV21-1 is a pseudogene locus. The CDR3 extends over 17 amino acids.

This chain connects TRBV19 to TRBJ2-6, with D maybe TRBD1 (5 bases). Germline assignment: CDR1 LNHDA and CDR2 SQIVND (reference sequence). V was cut by 6 bases and J by 0 bases, with 9 bases left in between. CDR3 length equals 15 residues. The CDR3 DNA sequence: TGTGCCAGTAGCCTCGACAGCTCTGGGGCCAACGTCCTGACTTTC. This encodes CASSLDSSGANVLTF.

The chain carries TRBV5-5 and TRBJ1-1, with a tentative D call TRBD1 (5 bases). The CDR3 spans 14 residues. Germline CDR1 SGHKS, CDR2 YYEKEE (reference sequence). The V end lost 3 bases, the J end lost 3 bases, and 12 bases lay between the germline ends. CDR3 amino acids: CASSSDGGYTEAFF. For the CDR3, the DNA is TGTGCCAGCAGCTCCGACGGGGGTTACACTGAAGCTTTCTTT.

This chain links TRBV28 with TRBJ2-7, with 16 bases that match TRBD2. Germline-derived CDR1 and CDR2 are MDHEN and SYDVKM. The J segment lost 3 bases and the V segment lost 6 bases, leaving 8 bases of the junction unmatched. The CDR3 is made up of 17 amino acids. The CDR3 protein is CASSGGTSGRGVYEQYF. DNA for the CDR3: TGTGCCAGCAGCGGCGGGACTAGCGGGAGGGGGGTCTACGAGCAGTACTTC.

V and J are TRBV19 and TRBJ1-5, with D tentatively TRBD1 (6 bases). CDR1 is LNHDA and CDR2 is SQIVND in the germline V gene (reference sequence). This CDR3 has 14 residues. The V end lost 6 bases, the J end lost 4 bases, and 13 bases lay between the germline ends. CDR3 protein: CASSKGGTNQPQHF. The CDR3 nucleotides are TGTGCCAGTAGCAAAGGGGGGACTAATCAGCCCCAGCATTTT.

As DNA, the CDR3 is TGTGCCAGCAGTGAAGCGCGACTCGCGAGAGAGAACATTCAGTACTTC. It yields the protein CASSEARLARENIQYF. The V gene is TRBV2, the J gene TRBJ2-4; D remains ambiguous. CDR3 length: 16 residues. Germline CDR1 is SNHLY and CDR2 is FYNNEI. V dropped 0 bases and J dropped 7 bases, with 16 bases sitting between them.

The chain uses TRBV10-1 and TRBJ2-1; 9 nucleotides match TRBD1. Germline V lookup: CDR1 WNHNN, CDR2 SYGVQD (reference sequence). The V gene end was trimmed by 0 bases and the J gene end by 7 bases; junction bases not matched to a gene: 1. The CDR3 spans 14 residues. The CDR3 here is CASSESGTGNEQFF. CDR3 DNA: TGCGCCAGCAGTGAGTCAGGGACAGGGAATGAGCAGTTCTTC.

This clone was observed once. The CDR3 nucleotides read TGTGCCAGCAGCGAGGACATAACGAACACCGGGGAGCTGTTTTTT. Translated, it gives CASSEDITNTGELFF. J is TRBJ2-2 and V is TRBV9; perhaps TRBD1 as D (5 bases). This CDR3 has 15 amino acids. Deletions cut 3 bases from V and 0 bases from J, with 9 bases between. CDR1 and CDR2 (germline): SGDLS, YYNGEE.

The gene calls are TRBV4-1 and TRBJ1-2, with 8 bases identical to TRBD1. The junction had 6 bases not matched to a gene; V was cut back by 4 bases and J by 8 bases. Per the germline V gene, CDR1 is MGHRA and CDR2 is YSYEKL. The CDR3 sequence is 13 residues long. CDR3 loop: CASSLDRVGGYTF. In DNA, the CDR3 is TGCGCCAGCAGCCTGGACAGGGTGGGCGGCTACACCTTC.

V and J are TRBV18 and TRBJ2-7; a weak D match, TRBD1 (6 bases). The CDR3 runs 16 residues. The V gene's germline CDR1 is KGHSH and CDR2 LQKENI. V was clipped by 0 bases and J by 2 bases, with 14 bases between them. CDR3 in DNA: TGTGCCAGCTCACCACCTCCAGGGGAGAGACCCTACGAGCAGTACTTC. It codes for CASSPPPGERPYEQYF. Using reference TRBV18 and TRBJ2-7 for the parts outside the CDR3, the full variable domain is NAGVMQNPRHLVRRRGQEARLRCSPMKGHSHVYWYRQLPEEGLKFMVYLQKENIIDESGMPKERFSAEFPKEGPSILRIQQVVRGDSAAYFCASSPPPGERPYEQYFGPGTRLTVT.

The J gene is TRBJ2-3, the V gene TRBV25-1, with D possibly TRBD2 on 6 matching bases. The CDR3 is made up of 14 amino acids. With 6 bases removed from V and 6 bases from J, the gap between germline ends came to 16 bases. The V gene's germline CDR1 is MGHDK and CDR2 SYGVNS. CDR3 sequence: CASRRLGDWDTQYF. As DNA, the CDR3 is TGTGCCAGCAGAAGGTTGGGGGACTGGGATACGCAGTATTTT.

CDR3 sequence (DNA): TGCGCCAGCAGCCAAGAGAGATTCCAGGGAATCTACGAGCAGTACTTC. The encoded protein is CASSQERFQGIYEQYF. The J gene is TRBJ2-7, the V gene TRBV4-1, with a weak D call TRBD1 (5 bases). CDR1 and CDR2 (germline): MGHRA, YSYEKL. CDR3 length equals 16 residues. V lost 0 bases to trimming and J lost 3 bases, with 15 bases between them.

The gene calls are TRBV5-5 and TRBJ2-4, with D perhaps matching TRBD2 (5 bases). The germline V gene encodes CDR1 SGHKS and CDR2 YYEKEE (reference sequence). With 3 bases removed from V and 1 base from J, the gap between germline ends came to 14 bases. The CDR3 has 16 amino acids. CDR3 residues: CASSSHSWEAKNIQYF. The CDR3 DNA follows: TGTGCCAGCAGCTCTCACTCTTGGGAGGCCAAAAACATTCAGTACTTC.

The chain carries TRBV5-4 and TRBJ2-7; 8 bases agree with TRBD2. The CDR3 totals 17 residues. The V gene end was trimmed by 1 base and the J gene end by 5 bases; junction bases not matched to a gene: 14. Germline-derived CDR1 and CDR2 are SGHNT and YYREEE (reference sequence). CDR3 amino acids: CASSLSFSSGGTDEQYF. For the CDR3, the DNA is TGTGCCAGCAGCTTGTCCTTCTCGAGCGGGGGTACCGACGAGCAGTACTTC.

This clone was detected only once. This rearrangement joins TRBV9 to TRBJ1-2; TRBD1 might be the D (5 bases). The CDR3 sequence is 16 residues long. Trimming removed 2 bases from V and 2 bases from J, with 16 bases in between. The V gene's germline CDR1 is SGDLS and CDR2 YYNGEE. As DNA, the CDR3 is TGTGCCAGCAGCGTTCATAGAGACAGTGGGAACTATGGCTACACCTTC. Its protein is CASSVHRDSGNYGYTF.

The rearrangement uses TRBV7-9 and TRBJ1-5; D is ambiguous. V shed 0 bases and J shed 0 bases, with 3 bases lying between them. CDR1 and CDR2 from the germline V gene are SEHNR and FQNEAQ (reference sequence). CDR3 length: 14 amino acids. The CDR3, as DNA: TGTGCCAGCAGCTTAGCTGATAGCAATCAGCCCCAGCATTTT. As protein: CASSLADSNQPQHF. Looking up the rest from reference TRBV7-9 and TRBJ1-5 gives the full variable domain: DTGVSQNPRHKITKRGQNVTFRCDPISEHNRLYWYRQTLGQGPEFLTYFQNEAQLEKSRLLSDRFSAERPKGSFSTLEIQRTEQGDSAMYLCASSLADSNQPQHFGDGTRLSIL.

The chain joins TRBV7-9 to TRBJ1-5; D remains unclear. V lost 5 bases and J 3 bases, leaving 11 bases between the germline ends. Germline lookup yields CDR1 SEHNR and CDR2 FQNEAQ (reference sequence). The CDR3 covers 14 residues. For the CDR3, the DNA is TGTGCCAGCAGCCGTTTCAGCGACAATCAGCCCCAGCATTTT. This encodes CASSRFSDNQPQHF.

The chain recombines TRBV18 with TRBJ2-1, with 10 nucleotides matching TRBD2. There are 13 residues in the CDR3. Trimming removed 3 bases from V and 10 bases from J; junction bases left unmatched: 3. CDR1 and CDR2 (germline): KGHSH, LQKENI. The chain's CDR3 is CASSPYSGREQFF. CDR3 DNA: TGTGCCAGCTCACCGTATAGCGGGAGGGAGCAGTTCTTC.

J is TRBJ2-7 and V is TRBV29-1; possibly TRBD1 for D (6 bases). Germline CDR1 reads SQVTM; CDR2 reads ANQGSEA. The length of the CDR3 is 13 residues. The germline V and J ends were trimmed by 7 bases and 4 bases, with 17 bases remaining between them. For the CDR3, the DNA is TGCAGCGCCACCGGGGACATCAGTTACGAGCAGTACTTC. Encoded protein: CSATGDISYEQYF.

V and J are TRBV27 and TRBJ2-3; 7 bases are a match to TRBD2. The CDR3 runs 15 residues. The germline V gene has CDR1 MNHEY and CDR2 SMNVEV (reference sequence). V shed 2 bases, J shed 4 bases, and the junction held 6 bases outside the gene matches. The CDR3 nucleotides are TGTGCCAGCAGTTTAATGGGAGGGGTTTCAGATACGCAGTATTTT. It encodes CASSLMGGVSDTQYF.

J is TRBJ2-7 and V is TRBV2; TRBD1 matches 9 bases. The CDR3 extends over 15 amino acids. With 2 bases clipped from V and 3 bases from J, the junction kept 5 bases outside the gene matches. Germline V CDR1 and CDR2: SNHLY, FYNNEI. CDR3 bases: TGTGCCAGCAGTGAATGGTCGGGACAGGGCTACGAGCAGTACTTC. Its protein product is CASSEWSGQGYEQYF. The full variable domain, completed using reference TRBV2 and TRBJ2-7, is EPEVTQTPSHQVTQMGQEVILRCVPISNHLYFYWYRQILGQKVEFLVSFYNNEISEKSEIFDDQFSVERPDGSNFTLKIRSTKLEDSAMYFCASSEWSGQGYEQYFGPGTRLTVT.

The genes are TRBV29-1 and TRBJ2-1; D gene ambiguous. Trimming pared 5 bases from V and 7 bases from J, leaving 12 bases between. This CDR3 region has 12 residues. Germline CDR1 reads SQVTM; CDR2 reads ANQGSEA. CDR3 sequence reads: CSVTLLTNEQFF. The DNA for the CDR3 is TGCAGCGTTACCTTACTCACGAATGAGCAGTTCTTC.

This chain uses TRBV4-2 with TRBJ2-1; D is tentatively TRBD1 or TRBD2 (7 bases each). There are 18 residues in the CDR3. Trimming left V 1 base short and J 2 bases short, with 18 bases between. CDR1 LGHNA and CDR2 YNFKEQ come from the germline V gene. CDR3 coding DNA: TGTGCCAGCAGCCAAGGAGTAAAAGCGGGACAGACCTACAATGAGCAGTTCTTC. Amino acids: CASSQGVKAGQTYNEQFF.

The chain is built from TRBV6-5 and TRBJ2-7; D call uncertain. V was pared by 2 bases and J by 3 bases, with 11 bases between. The CDR3 covers 14 residues. Germline V CDR1 and CDR2: MNHEY, SVGAGI. The CDR3 sequence is CASSYQGPYYEQYF. CDR3 in DNA: TGTGCCAGCAGTTACCAAGGGCCCTACTACGAGCAGTACTTC.

This chain uses TRBV10-3 with TRBJ2-7; D is perhaps TRBD2 (5 bases). CDR1 and CDR2 from the germline V gene are ENHRY and SYGVKD. The V end lost 7 bases, the J end lost 4 bases, and 17 bases lay between the germline ends. This CDR3 region has 14 residues. Here the CDR3 DNA reads TGTGCCATCAACCAAGAGGGAGCAGCTTACGAGCAGTACTTC. As protein: CAINQEGAAYEQYF.

The V and J genes are TRBV19 and TRBJ1-5; D gene ambiguous. CDR3 length: 15 amino acids. The V end was cut by 1 base, the J end by 0 bases, with 7 bases between. Germline assignment: CDR1 LNHDA and CDR2 SQIVND (reference sequence). In DNA, the CDR3 is TGTGCCAGTAGTATAGCTGATTATAGCAATCAGCCCCAGCATTTT. Its protein is CASSIADYSNQPQHF.